The rows below give T cell receptor beta chains drawn from one sample of a study of shared clonotypes between healthy human individuals. Assay used: immunoSEQ multiplex PCR; TCRdb lists only in-frame clones, some missing. This table holds about 1.1 million clones, roughly 80% found once. The sample consisted of memory CD4+ T cells from PBMCs. The receptors originated from a young man in good health. Some clones in this sample may be carry-over from other donors' samples. Each CDR3 is given with its conserved first and last residue. The order of the fields is J gene, clone size, CDR3 length, V gene, D gene, CDR3 protein, CDR3 DNA. The D gene is left open where the match is weak. Expanded clones get a size class; other rows say once, few or many, or leave the size out.

J gene: TRBJ2-2
clone size: -
CDR3 length: 15
V gene: TRBV5-1
D gene: -
CDR3 protein: CASSTDPRVAGELFF
CDR3 DNA: TGCGCCAGCAGCACGGACCCACGAGTGGCCGGGGAGCTGTTTTTT

J gene: TRBJ2-6
clone size: -
CDR3 length: 17
V gene: TRBV18
D gene: -
CDR3 protein: CASSPPGYSSGANVLTF
CDR3 DNA: TGTGCCAGCTCACCACCGGGGTATAGCTCTGGGGCCAACGTCCTGACTTTC

J gene: TRBJ2-7
clone size: -
CDR3 length: 14
V gene: TRBV7-3
D gene: -
CDR3 protein: CASSPPGRPYEQYF
CDR3 DNA: TGTGCCAGCAGCCCCCCGGGACGGCCCTACGAGCAGTACTTC

J gene: TRBJ1-4
clone size: -
CDR3 length: 12
V gene: TRBV19
D gene: -
CDR3 protein: CASRQRREKLFF
CDR3 DNA: TGTGCCAGTCGGCAGCGCCGTGAAAAACTGTTTTTT

J gene: TRBJ2-7
clone size: -
CDR3 length: 15
V gene: TRBV6-6
D gene: TRBD2
CDR3 protein: CASSYSPSGIYEQYF
CDR3 DNA: TGTGCCAGCAGTTACTCGCCTAGCGGGATCTACGAGCAGTACTTC

J gene: TRBJ2-7
clone size: -
CDR3 length: 15
V gene: TRBV9
D gene: TRBD2
CDR3 protein: CASSVDFSGFYEQYF
CDR3 DNA: TGTGCCAGCAGCGTAGATTTTAGCGGGTTCTACGAGCAGTACTTC

J gene: TRBJ2-5
clone size: once
CDR3 length: 14
V gene: TRBV7-3
D gene: TRBD1
CDR3 protein: CASSHTGGLETQYF
CDR3 DNA: TGTGCCAGCAGTCATACAGGGGGTTTAGAGACCCAGTACTTC

J gene: TRBJ2-1
clone size: -
CDR3 length: 13
V gene: TRBV7-2
D gene: TRBD2
CDR3 protein: CASSGREGVEQFF
CDR3 DNA: TGTGCCAGCAGCGGGCGGGAGGGGGTTGAGCAGTTCTTC

J gene: TRBJ2-7
clone size: -
CDR3 length: 15
V gene: TRBV18
D gene: -
CDR3 protein: CASSSGTRSSYEQYF
CDR3 DNA: TGTGCCAGCTCTTCCGGGACGAGGAGCTCCTACGAGCAGTACTTC

J gene: TRBJ1-3
clone size: -
CDR3 length: 12
V gene: TRBV28
D gene: -
CDR3 protein: CASRTNGNTIYF
CDR3 DNA: TGTGCCAGCAGAACCAATGGAAACACCATATATTTT

J gene: TRBJ1-2
clone size: -
CDR3 length: 14
V gene: TRBV28
D gene: -
CDR3 protein: CASSFAPDPNGYTF
CDR3 DNA: TGTGCCAGCAGTTTCGCTCCGGACCCGAATGGCTACACCTTC

J gene: TRBJ1-3
clone size: -
CDR3 length: 18
V gene: TRBV28
D gene: TRBD1
CDR3 protein: CASNSGTGLSELGNTIYF
CDR3 DNA: TGTGCCAGCAACTCCGGGACAGGCCTCTCAGAGCTTGGAAACACCATATATTTT

J gene: TRBJ2-5
clone size: -
CDR3 length: 18
V gene: TRBV4-1
D gene: -
CDR3 protein: CASSQDPNLRVRVKTQYF
CDR3 DNA: TGCGCCAGCAGCCAAGATCCTAATCTGAGGGTTCGGGTTAAGACCCAGTACTTC

J gene: TRBJ1-4
clone size: -
CDR3 length: 12
V gene: TRBV30
D gene: -
CDR3 protein: CAWSPLREKLFF
CDR3 DNA: TGTGCCTGGAGTCCCCTGAGGGAAAAACTGTTTTTT

J gene: TRBJ1-2
clone size: -
CDR3 length: 12
V gene: TRBV28
D gene: TRBD1
CDR3 protein: CASSTGGYGYTF
CDR3 DNA: TGTGCCAGCAGCACAGGGGGCTATGGCTACACCTTC

J gene: TRBJ2-5
clone size: -
CDR3 length: 15
V gene: TRBV4-2
D gene: -
CDR3 protein: CASSQDPRKAETQYF
CDR3 DNA: TGTGCCAGCAGCCAAGATCCCCGAAAAGCCGAGACCCAGTACTTC

J gene: TRBJ1-5
clone size: -
CDR3 length: 16
V gene: TRBV7-8
D gene: -
CDR3 protein: CASSSQRDYSNQPQHF
CDR3 DNA: TGTGCCAGCAGCTCCCAGAGAGACTATAGCAATCAGCCCCAGCATTTT

J gene: TRBJ1-2
clone size: -
CDR3 length: 13
V gene: TRBV5-1
D gene: TRBD1
CDR3 protein: CASSPRTGGDNTF
CDR3 DNA: TGCGCCAGCAGCCCGCGGACAGGGGGCGATAACACCTTC

J gene: TRBJ2-5
clone size: -
CDR3 length: 11
V gene: TRBV5-1
D gene: -
CDR3 protein: CASRDVETQYF
CDR3 DNA: TGCGCCAGCAGGGACGTGGAGACCCAGTACTTC

J gene: TRBJ1-1
clone size: -
CDR3 length: 12
V gene: TRBV28
D gene: -
CDR3 protein: CAADGVNTEAFF
CDR3 DNA: TGTGCCGCAGACGGGGTGAACACTGAAGCTTTCTTT

J gene: TRBJ2-5
clone size: -
CDR3 length: 13
V gene: TRBV30
D gene: -
CDR3 protein: CAWSRLDQETQYF
CDR3 DNA: TGTGCCTGGAGTAGGTTAGATCAGGAGACCCAGTACTTC

J gene: TRBJ2-5
clone size: -
CDR3 length: 12
V gene: TRBV25-1
D gene: TRBD2
CDR3 protein: CASAGDSETQYF
CDR3 DNA: TGTGCCAGCGCGGGAGACTCTGAGACCCAGTACTTC

J gene: TRBJ1-2
clone size: -
CDR3 length: 13
V gene: TRBV5-1
D gene: -
CDR3 protein: CASSLAGLSGYTF
CDR3 DNA: TGCGCCAGCAGCTTGGCTGGTTTATCTGGCTACACCTTC

J gene: TRBJ2-7
clone size: -
CDR3 length: 14
V gene: TRBV5-1
D gene: TRBD1
CDR3 protein: CASRQGMNSYEQYF
CDR3 DNA: TGCGCCAGTCGACAGGGAATGAACTCCTACGAGCAGTACTTC

J gene: TRBJ1-1
clone size: -
CDR3 length: 14
V gene: TRBV5-1
D gene: TRBD1
CDR3 protein: CASSQGQGRTEAFF
CDR3 DNA: TGCGCCAGCAGCCAAGGACAGGGGAGAACTGAAGCTTTCTTT

J gene: TRBJ2-2
clone size: once
CDR3 length: 15
V gene: TRBV9
D gene: -
CDR3 protein: CASSVGQGGAGELFF
CDR3 DNA: TGTGCCAGCAGCGTAGGACAGGGAGGGGCCGGGGAGCTGTTTTTT

J gene: TRBJ1-4
clone size: -
CDR3 length: 18
V gene: TRBV21-1
D gene: -
CDR3 protein: CASSKAYRQISTNEKLFF
CDR3 DNA: TGTGCCAGCAGCAAAGCTTACCGACAGATCTCAACTAATGAAAAACTGTTTTTT

J gene: TRBJ2-7
clone size: -
CDR3 length: 16
V gene: TRBV12-2
D gene: -
CDR3 protein: CASRLGTGPGLGEQYF
CDR3 DNA: TGTGCAAGTCGCTTAGGTACAGGGCCGGGGCTCGGCGAGCAGTACTTC

J gene: TRBJ2-7
clone size: once
CDR3 length: 16
V gene: TRBV28
D gene: TRBD2
CDR3 protein: CASSLKGGRNAYEQYF
CDR3 DNA: TGTGCCAGCAGTTTAAAGGGCGGGAGGAACGCCTACGAGCAGTACTTC

J gene: TRBJ1-4
clone size: once
CDR3 length: 11
V gene: TRBV28
D gene: -
CDR3 protein: CASSNVAKLFF
CDR3 DNA: TGTGCCAGCAGTAACGTAGCAAAACTGTTTTTT

J gene: TRBJ2-1
clone size: -
CDR3 length: 16
V gene: TRBV5-4
D gene: TRBD2
CDR3 protein: CASSPPPGTSGNEQFF
CDR3 DNA: TGTGCCAGCAGCCCCCCTCCCGGGACTAGCGGCAATGAGCAGTTCTTC

J gene: TRBJ2-7
clone size: -
CDR3 length: 15
V gene: TRBV4-1
D gene: TRBD2
CDR3 protein: CASSPLTSGRYEQYF
CDR3 DNA: TGCGCCAGCAGCCCTTTGACTAGCGGGAGGTACGAGCAGTACTTC

J gene: TRBJ2-1
clone size: -
CDR3 length: 16
V gene: TRBV28
D gene: TRBD2
CDR3 protein: CASSLIAAGGRGEQFF
CDR3 DNA: TGTGCCAGCAGTTTAATCGCTGCGGGAGGGCGCGGTGAGCAGTTCTTC

J gene: TRBJ1-5
clone size: -
CDR3 length: 14
V gene: TRBV2
D gene: -
CDR3 protein: CASSVDSFNQPQHF
CDR3 DNA: TGTGCCAGCAGCGTGGACAGCTTCAATCAGCCCCAGCATTTT

J gene: TRBJ1-3
clone size: -
CDR3 length: 14
V gene: TRBV5-1
D gene: -
CDR3 protein: CASSLGGPGNTIYF
CDR3 DNA: TGCGCCAGCAGCTTAGGGGGTCCCGGAAACACCATATATTTT

J gene: TRBJ1-1
clone size: few
CDR3 length: 13
V gene: TRBV19
D gene: -
CDR3 protein: CASRINEDTEAFF
CDR3 DNA: TGTGCCAGTAGGATAAACGAGGACACTGAAGCTTTCTTT

J gene: TRBJ1-3
clone size: -
CDR3 length: 17
V gene: TRBV12-2
D gene: -
CDR3 protein: CASRLDRRGRTGNTIYF
CDR3 DNA: TGTGCAAGTCGCTTAGATCGGCGGGGCAGGACCGGAAACACCATATATTTT

J gene: TRBJ1-1
clone size: -
CDR3 length: 13
V gene: TRBV10-2
D gene: TRBD1
CDR3 protein: CASNSGGPTEAFF
CDR3 DNA: TGCGCCAGCAACTCAGGGGGCCCCACTGAAGCTTTCTTT

J gene: TRBJ2-7
clone size: -
CDR3 length: 14
V gene: TRBV10-3
D gene: TRBD1
CDR3 protein: CAISPGTGDSEQYF
CDR3 DNA: TGTGCCATCAGTCCCGGGACAGGGGATAGCGAGCAGTACTTC

J gene: TRBJ2-3
clone size: -
CDR3 length: 14
V gene: TRBV7-8
D gene: -
CDR3 protein: CASRVWTGTDTQYF
CDR3 DNA: TGTGCCAGCAGGGTATGGACCGGCACAGATACGCAGTATTTT

J gene: TRBJ2-5
clone size: -
CDR3 length: 14
V gene: TRBV4-2
D gene: -
CDR3 protein: CASSPPSGQETQYF
CDR3 DNA: TGTGCCAGCAGCCCCCCGTCGGGACAAGAGACCCAGTACTTC

J gene: TRBJ2-5
clone size: once
CDR3 length: 15
V gene: TRBV2
D gene: -
CDR3 protein: CASSDRGQGQETQYF
CDR3 DNA: TGTGCCAGCAGTGATCGGGGGCAGGGCCAAGAGACCCAGTACTTC

J gene: TRBJ1-5
clone size: -
CDR3 length: 14
V gene: TRBV29-1
D gene: -
CDR3 protein: CSIGEQYSNQPQHF
CDR3 DNA: TGCAGCATTGGAGAGCAGTATAGCAATCAGCCCCAGCATTTT